Below are 7 T cell receptor beta chains sequenced from a single sample in a study of control samples from healthy donors and cancer patients. Only in-frame clones appear in the TCRdb table, and some are missing; sequencing was by immunoSEQ multiplex PCR. The sample gives 150,000 to 200,000 clones, approximately 94% of which show up once; about 1.4% is in the top ten. The specimen was blood. These receptors originate from a man younger than 45 in good health.

This clone was observed a handful of times. This chain joins TRBV5-4 and TRBJ1-1, with a tentative D call TRBD1 (5 bases). Germline V gene data show CDR1 as SGHNT and CDR2 as YYREEE (reference sequence). V lost 3 bases to trimming and J lost 1 base, with 7 bases between them. This CDR3 comprises 13 residues. The CDR3 region is CASSSGANTEAFF. The CDR3 DNA is TGTGCCAGCAGCTCCGGGGCGAACACTGAAGCTTTCTTT.

The chain carries TRBV10-1 and TRBJ1-1; D is undetermined. The CDR3 runs to 13 residues. The germline CDR1 and CDR2 sequences are WNHNN and SYGVQD (reference sequence). The V end was cut by 1 base, the J end by 1 base, with 4 bases between. The CDR3 sequence is CASSEYRNTEAFF. Here the CDR3 DNA reads TGCGCCAGCAGTGAGTACCGGAACACTGAAGCTTTCTTT.

The chain has TRBV4-2 and TRBJ2-5; possibly TRBD1 or TRBD2 for D (6 bases each). Trimming pared 4 bases from V and 2 bases from J, leaving 14 bases between. Per germline, CDR1 LGHNA and CDR2 YNFKEQ. The CDR3 extends over 15 amino acids. CDR3 DNA sequence: TGTGCCAGCAGCCGAGGGGGGCTGAGACAAGAGACCCAGTACTTC. It codes for CASSRGGLRQETQYF.

V gene TRBV18 combines with J gene TRBJ2-3, with TRBD1 matching 12 bases. Looked up from germline, CDR1 is KGHSH and CDR2 is LQKENI. Trimming cost V 3 bases and J 7 bases; bases outside gene matches: 8. The CDR3 spans 16 residues. CDR3 bases: TGTGCCAGCTCACCCCCGTTGGGACAGGGGGCAAATACGCAGTATTTT. Protein product: CASSPPLGQGANTQYF.

The rearrangement links TRBV18 to TRBJ1-5; tentative D call: TRBD1 (6 bases). CDR3 length: 14 residues. The V end lost 4 bases, the J end lost 4 bases, and 11 bases lay between the germline ends. Germline CDR1 and CDR2: KGHSH and LQKENI. The CDR3 DNA reads TGTGCCAGCTCACTACAGGGTTATAATCAGCCCCAGCATTTT. Amino acid sequence: CASSLQGYNQPQHF.

The chain is built from TRBV5-5 and TRBJ1-5, with D unresolved. V lost 0 bases and J lost 2, with 6 bases in between. The CDR3 sequence is 14 residues long. Germline V gene data show CDR1 as SGHKS and CDR2 as YYEKEE (reference sequence). The CDR3 here is CASSLDVGNQPQHF. In DNA, the CDR3 is TGTGCCAGCAGCTTGGATGTTGGCAATCAGCCCCAGCATTTT. The whole variable domain, remainder taken from reference TRBV5-5 and TRBJ1-5, is DAGVTQSPTHLIKTRGQQVTLRCSPISGHKSVSWYQQVLGQGPQFIFQYYEKEERGRGNFPDRFSARQFPNYSSELNVNALLLGDSALYLCASSLDVGNQPQHFGDGTRLSIL.

The chain carries TRBV27 and TRBJ2-1; TRBD2 matches 8 bases. V was pared by 2 bases and J by 3 bases, with 15 bases of the junction left unmatched. Germline-derived CDR1 and CDR2 are MNHEY and SMNVEV (reference sequence). The CDR3 has 19 amino acids. The CDR3 is CASSLVSGVPSGNYNEQFF. The CDR3 region has the DNA TGTGCCAGCAGTTTAGTTAGCGGGGTGCCGTCGGGGAACTACAATGAGCAGTTCTTC.